The T cell receptor beta chain described here comes from a study of T cell changes during pregnancy in multiple sclerosis. Produced via immunoSEQ multiplex PCR; TCRdb's table is partial and in-frame only. This sample has 50,000 to 65,000 clones, with approximately 90% found just once. The receptor's source is a female donor with multiple sclerosis, enrolled in a pregnancy study. Sequenced here: peripheral blood, sampled in the second trimester of pregnancy.

CDR3 nucleotides: TGTGCCAGTAGGGTACTGGAGGGAAACACCATATATTTT. Encoded protein: CASRVLEGNTIYF. J is TRBJ1-3 and V is TRBV19; D not resolved. The CDR3 consists of 13 residues. V was clipped by 6 bases and J by 4 bases, with 10 bases between them. Germline assignment: CDR1 LNHDA and CDR2 SQIVND (reference sequence).